In its sample, the clone carrying this TCR beta chain was seen a few times. Its antigen is undetermined. The record originates from a study of T-cell reconstitution after alpha-beta-depleted transplantation in children. Study outcomes and limitations: TCRbeta diversity was high at day 60 in some patients (a result of surviving recipient T cells and thymic progenitors). After one year, T-cell counts and TCRbeta diversity mostly came from new T cells. Several hundred expanded graft clones reportedly were the source of alpha-beta T cells about two months after transplant.

This CDR3 is built from 15 residues. Germline loops: CDR1 MNHNS, CDR2 SASEGT. Trimming took off 5 bases at V and 3 bases at J, with 13 bases between the two ends. Unique molecular identifiers were incorporated during preparation of the TCRbeta library. Using its own MiXCR run on the PCR reads, TCRdb lists one record per CDR3 protein. Among roughly 400,000 distinct CDR3 sequences listed, approximately 41% were seen once. The chain employs TRBV6-1 and TRBJ2-2; no clear D. The sequence was obtained from a girl aged 2 to 9 with aplastic anemia, due to receive a stem cell transplant. The sequenced sample was PBMCs, obtained before TCRalphabeta/CD19-depleted stem cell transplant. CDR3 DNA: TGTGCCAGCAGTCGAATTAGGTCAGACACCGGGGAGCTGTTTTTT. Residues: CASSRIRSDTGELFF.